This T cell receptor (beta chain) was identified in a study of control samples from healthy donors and cancer patients. Assay: immunoSEQ multiplex PCR; the TCRdb copy retains only in-frame clones and omits some. This sample has tens of thousands of clones, with approximately 83% found just once. Trimming shortened V by 4 bases and J by 0 bases, and 12 bases separated the two germline ends. There are 15 residues in the CDR3. The germline V gene encodes CDR1 MNHEY and CDR2 SVGEGT. V gene TRBV6-2 or TRBV6-3 combines with J gene TRBJ1-1; unclear D gene. This receptor was taken from a woman in her 50s with lung cancer. The sequenced material came from PBMCs. CDR3 nucleotides: TGTGCCAGCAGTTGGGCAGTTAACATGAACACTGAAGCTTTCTTT. Encoded protein: CASSWAVNMNTEAFF.